One T cell receptor (beta chain) is described in this entry. What it binds is unknown. The data are from a study of PD-L1 blockade in urothelial cancer. Time point described: peripheral blood 6 weeks after treatment start. Findings and caveats of the study: Lower than median blood TCR clonality before treatment predicted better survival.

The authors spiked synthetic TCR analog templates into each PCR. Clones were sequenced by immunoSEQ multiplex PCR, and TCRdb holds only the in-frame ones, with some missing. Among tens of thousands of clones, more than 75% were seen once, and the ten largest hold roughly 2.5%. From germline, CDR1 is SGDLS and CDR2 YYNGEE. The CDR3 is 16 residues long. The trim removed 1 base at V and 5 bases at J, leaving 7 bases unmatched. This chain links TRBV9 with TRBJ2-1; 9 bases fit TRBD2. The receptor was isolated from a man aged 55 to 70 with urothelial cancer. Sequencing used PBMCs, obtained around atezolizumab (anti-PD-L1) treatment. CDR3 in amino acids: CASSVISRGGNNEQFF. CDR3 DNA: TGTGCCAGCAGCGTAATCTCGCGGGGGGGAAACAATGAGCAGTTCTTC.